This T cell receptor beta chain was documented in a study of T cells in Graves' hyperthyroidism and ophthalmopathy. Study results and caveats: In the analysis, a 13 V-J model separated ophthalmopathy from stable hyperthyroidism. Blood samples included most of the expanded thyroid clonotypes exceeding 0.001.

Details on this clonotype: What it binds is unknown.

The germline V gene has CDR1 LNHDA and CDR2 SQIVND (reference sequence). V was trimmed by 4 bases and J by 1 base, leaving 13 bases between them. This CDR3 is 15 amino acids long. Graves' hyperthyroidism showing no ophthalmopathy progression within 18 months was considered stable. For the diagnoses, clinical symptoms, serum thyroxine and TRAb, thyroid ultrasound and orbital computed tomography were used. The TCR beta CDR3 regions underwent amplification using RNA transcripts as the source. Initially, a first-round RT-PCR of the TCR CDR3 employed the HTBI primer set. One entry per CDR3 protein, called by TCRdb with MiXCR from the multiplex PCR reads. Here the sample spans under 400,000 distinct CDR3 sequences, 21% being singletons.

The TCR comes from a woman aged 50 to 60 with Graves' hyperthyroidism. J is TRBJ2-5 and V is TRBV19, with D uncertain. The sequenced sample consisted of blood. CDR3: CASSTISKGQETQYF. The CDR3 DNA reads TGTGCCAGTAGTACCATCTCCAAGGGCCAAGAGACCCAGTACTTC.